Here is one T cell receptor (beta chain) with its context. Original handling: It was from reference gene primer amplification that nucleated cell counts were estimated. The table came from immunoSEQ multiplex PCR; TCRdb's copy has only in-frame clones and leaves some out. V and J calls and clone size are those listed in that table; D and trimming were worked out from the DNA. The top ten hold approximately 2.8% of the sample, which has 110,000 to 150,000 clones, 80% to 90% seen once. The record originates from a study of blood T cell repertoires in COVID-19. Background on the study: COVID-19 samples collected from the United States, Italy and Spain covered acute and convalescent phases.

The CDR3 extends over 15 amino acids. Germline V CDR1 and CDR2: MNHNY, SVGAGI (reference sequence). The V gene lost 7 bases and the J gene lost 4 bases, with 17 bases spanning the gap. This sequence joins TRBV6-6 and TRBJ2-1; D is ambiguous. This sequence was found in a woman aged 55-69 years with active COVID-19. Source material: peripheral blood. In nucleotides, the CDR3 is TGTGCCAGCACCGAAGGCCCAGGCATATACAATGAGCAGTTCTTC. Protein product: CASTEGPGIYNEQFF.